This T cell receptor beta chain was obtained from a study of tumor-infiltrating lymphocytes in localized non-small cell lung cancer (dated by TCRdb to about 2021). About the full investigation: Patients whose samples were collected after neoadjuvant chemotherapy, as well as both smokers and never-smokers and several histologies, were included in the cohort. Resected tumor tissue and uninvolved lung tissue described as non-adjacent to the tumor were contributed by each patient, with both tissues obtained from the same patient. Alongside flow cytometry, multiplex immunofluorescence, RNA-seq, exome sequencing and proteomics, TCR sequencing was applied to the same patients as one of several integrated assays. The overall ICON cohort was composed of 140 or so surgical patients with localized non-small cell lung cancer whose tumors were resected. The paired tumor versus uninvolved lung comparison of immunoSEQ T-cell fraction included roughly 50 patients.

In the germline V gene (reference sequence), CDR1 corresponds to MNHEY and CDR2 to SMNVEV. The CDR3 measures 18 amino acids from cysteine to phenylalanine. Of all the DNA, just the CDR3 is kept, 54 bases in frame from base 1. At the junction V is shortened by 2 bases and J by 0 bases; bases outside the gene matches: 6. The immunoSEQ assay used for TCR sequencing gave the T-cell fraction in both tumor and uninvolved lung tissue. In the authors' own workflow: To analyze survival, patients were divided into a high T-cell fraction group (upper tertile) and a low T-cell fraction group (lower two tertiles), and the two groups were compared using a log-rank test. A signed-rank test was used to check for differences in T-cell fraction between paired tumor and uninvolved lung. The immuneACCESS repertoire file appears here via TCRdb, limited to in-frame rearrangements. These files lack a portion of the clones; in checked studies, under half of the deficit traces to unresolved V genes, and the cause of the others is not known. From that table come the V and J calls and clone size; the DNA was used to work out D and trimming. Present in this sample are around 25,000 clones, approximately 70% of which were seen just once. Around 6.3% of the sample comes from the top ten.

In regard to this clone: No cognate antigen has been identified for it. Qualities for individual bases were not recorded, and no much larger clone is one base off.

The first patient joined ICON in 2016, and enrollment wrapped up when the last patient was enrolled in the second half of 2018. In a subcohort of 80 or so patients, fresh tumor and matched uninvolved tissue were collected for in-depth immune analyses, with TCR sequencing among those analyses. TCR sequencing was performed on DNA isolated from bulk tissue, without cell sorting. Study-level results and caveats: Because different assays used different pieces of the same tissue, technical variation could not be distinguished from intratumor heterogeneity. Tumor T-cell fraction from TCR sequencing was not associated with recurrence-free survival (p = 0.61). The TCR-derived T-cell fraction showed no difference between the flow cytometry-defined immunotypes IM1 (good prognosis) and IM2 (poor prognosis). Consistent with immunofluorescence CD3 counts, TCRbeta sequencing supported greater T cell infiltration in tumors than in uninvolved lung tissue. Assay coverage varied across patients depending on available tissue quantity, so only a subset of the cohort had TCR sequencing.

The chain was built from TRBV27 and TRBJ2-1; TRBD2 matches 11 bases in the middle. The sequenced sample was lung tumor tissue. This sequence originates from a human donor with non-small cell lung cancer. This receptor carries the CDR3 CASSLLAGGRSSYNEQFF. The DNA is as follows: TGTGCCAGCAGTTTACTAGCGGGGGGACGAAGCTCCTACAATGAGCAGTTCTTC.